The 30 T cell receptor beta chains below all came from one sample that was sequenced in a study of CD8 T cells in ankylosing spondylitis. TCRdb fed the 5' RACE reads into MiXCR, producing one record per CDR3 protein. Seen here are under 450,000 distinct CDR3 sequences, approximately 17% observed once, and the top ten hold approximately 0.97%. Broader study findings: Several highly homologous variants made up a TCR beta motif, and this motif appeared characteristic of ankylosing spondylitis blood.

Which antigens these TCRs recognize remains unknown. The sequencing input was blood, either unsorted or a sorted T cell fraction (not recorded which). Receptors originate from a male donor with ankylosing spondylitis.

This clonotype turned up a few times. Here the CDR3 DNA reads TGTGCCAGCTCACCACAACGTGAGACCCCCCTGAACACTGAAGCTTTCTTT. Translating it yields CASSPQRETPLNTEAFF. The chain joins TRBV18 to TRBJ1-1; D is unresolved. CDR3 size: 17 residues. V lost 1 base and J 0 bases, leaving 15 bases between the germline ends. Germline V CDR1 and CDR2: KGHSH, LQKENI.

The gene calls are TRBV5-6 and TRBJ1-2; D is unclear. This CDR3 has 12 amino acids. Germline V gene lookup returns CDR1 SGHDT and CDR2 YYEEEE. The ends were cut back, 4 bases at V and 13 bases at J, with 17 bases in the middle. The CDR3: CASSAGVPGGTF. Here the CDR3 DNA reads TGTGCCAGCAGCGCTGGGGTTCCGGGTGGCACCTTC.

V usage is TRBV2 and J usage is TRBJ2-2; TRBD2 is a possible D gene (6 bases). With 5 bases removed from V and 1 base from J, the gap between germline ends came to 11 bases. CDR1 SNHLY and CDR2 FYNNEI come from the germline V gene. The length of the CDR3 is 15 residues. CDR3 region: CASSSRGKNTGELFF. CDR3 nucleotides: TGTGCCAGCAGTTCACGGGGGAAGAACACCGGGGAGCTGTTTTTT.

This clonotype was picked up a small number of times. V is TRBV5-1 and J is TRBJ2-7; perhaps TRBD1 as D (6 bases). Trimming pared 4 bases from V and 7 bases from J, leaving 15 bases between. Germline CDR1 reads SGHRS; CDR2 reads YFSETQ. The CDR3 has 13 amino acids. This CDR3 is CASSQGSRLEQYF. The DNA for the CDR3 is TGCGCCAGCAGCCAGGGGTCCCGCTTGGAGCAGTACTTC.

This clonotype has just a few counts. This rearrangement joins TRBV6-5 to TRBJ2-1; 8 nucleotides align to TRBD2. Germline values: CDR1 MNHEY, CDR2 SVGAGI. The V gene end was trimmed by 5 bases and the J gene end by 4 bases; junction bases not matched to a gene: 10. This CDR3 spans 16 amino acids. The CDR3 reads CASSNIAGRTYNEQFF. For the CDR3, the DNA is TGTGCCAGCAGTAACATAGCGGGACGAACGTACAATGAGCAGTTCTTC.

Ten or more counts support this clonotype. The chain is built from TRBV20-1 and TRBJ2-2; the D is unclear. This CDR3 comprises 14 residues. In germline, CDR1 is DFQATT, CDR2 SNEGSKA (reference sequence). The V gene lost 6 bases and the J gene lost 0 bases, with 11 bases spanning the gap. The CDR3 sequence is CSAETGTNTGELFF. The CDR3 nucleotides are TGCAGTGCCGAGACTGGTACGAACACCGGGGAGCTGTTTTTT.

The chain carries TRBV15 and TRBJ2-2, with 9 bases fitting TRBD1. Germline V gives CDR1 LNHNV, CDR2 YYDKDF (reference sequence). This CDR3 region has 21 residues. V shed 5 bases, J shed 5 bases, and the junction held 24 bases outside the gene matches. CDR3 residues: CATSETPGQGSVDSDTGELFF. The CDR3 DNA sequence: TGTGCCACCAGCGAGACACCGGGACAGGGTAGTGTGGACTCTGATACCGGGGAGCTGTTTTTT. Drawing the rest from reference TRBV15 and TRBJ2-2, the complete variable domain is DAMVIQNPRYQVTQFGKPVTLSCSQTLNHNVMYWYQQKSSQAPKLLFHYYDKDFNNEADTPDNFQSRRPNTSFCFLDIRSPGLGDTAMYLCATSETPGQGSVDSDTGELFFGEGSRLTVL.

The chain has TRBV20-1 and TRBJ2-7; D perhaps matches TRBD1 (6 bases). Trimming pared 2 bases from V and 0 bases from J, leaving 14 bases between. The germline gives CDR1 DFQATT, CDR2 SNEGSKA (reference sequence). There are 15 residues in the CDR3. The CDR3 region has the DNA TGCAGTGCTAGACCGCGGACAGCGAGCTCCTACGAGCAGTACTTC. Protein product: CSARPRTASSYEQYF.

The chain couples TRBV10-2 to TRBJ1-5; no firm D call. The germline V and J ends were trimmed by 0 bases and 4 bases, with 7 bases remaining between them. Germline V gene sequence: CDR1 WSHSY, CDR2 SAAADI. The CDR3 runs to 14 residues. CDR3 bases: TGCGCCAGCAGTGAGTCATCAGCTAATCAGCCCCAGCATTTT. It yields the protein CASSESSANQPQHF.

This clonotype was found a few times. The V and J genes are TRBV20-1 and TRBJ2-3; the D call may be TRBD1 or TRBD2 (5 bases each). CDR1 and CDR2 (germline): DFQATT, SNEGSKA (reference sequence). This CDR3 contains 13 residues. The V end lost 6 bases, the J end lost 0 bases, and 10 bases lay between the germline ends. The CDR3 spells CSARWGSTDTQYF. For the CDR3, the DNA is TGCAGTGCCCGGTGGGGGAGCACAGATACGCAGTATTTT.

CDR3 amino acids: CASSFTSGYQETQYF. Here the CDR3 DNA reads TGTGCCAGCAGCTTTACCTCAGGGTACCAAGAGACCCAGTACTTC. The chain couples TRBV7-2 to TRBJ2-5; possibly TRBD1 for D (5 bases). In germline, CDR1 is SGHTA, CDR2 FQGNSA. The CDR3 sequence is 15 residues long. V dropped 3 bases and J dropped 0 bases, with 11 bases sitting between them.

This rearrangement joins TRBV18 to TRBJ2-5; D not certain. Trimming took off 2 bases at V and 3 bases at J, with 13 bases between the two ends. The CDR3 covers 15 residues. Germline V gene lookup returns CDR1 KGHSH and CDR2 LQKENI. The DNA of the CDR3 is TGTGCCAGCTCACCAGGTACCGGAATAGAAGAGACCCAGTACTTC. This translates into CASSPGTGIEETQYF.

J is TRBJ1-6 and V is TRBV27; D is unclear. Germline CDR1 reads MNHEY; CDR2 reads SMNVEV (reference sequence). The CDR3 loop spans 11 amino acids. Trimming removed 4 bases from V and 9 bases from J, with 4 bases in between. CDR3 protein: CASSSGSPLHF. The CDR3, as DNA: TGTGCCAGCAGTTCAGGTTCACCCCTCCACTTT.

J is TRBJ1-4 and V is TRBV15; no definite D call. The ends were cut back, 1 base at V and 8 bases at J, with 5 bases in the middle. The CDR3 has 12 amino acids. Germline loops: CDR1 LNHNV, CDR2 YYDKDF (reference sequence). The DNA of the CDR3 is TGTGCCACCAGCAGAGTGGCGGAAAAACTGTTTTTT. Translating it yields CATSRVAEKLFF.

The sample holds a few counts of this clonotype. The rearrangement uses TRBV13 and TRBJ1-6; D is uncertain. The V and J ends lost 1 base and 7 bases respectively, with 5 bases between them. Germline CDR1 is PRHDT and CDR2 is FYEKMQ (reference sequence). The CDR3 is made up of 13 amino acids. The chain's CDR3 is CASSLDSNSPLHF. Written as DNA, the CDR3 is TGTGCCAGCAGCTTAGACAGCAATTCACCCCTCCACTTT.

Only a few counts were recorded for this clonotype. CDR3 protein: CASSPGGTGVGGGYTF. CDR3 nucleotide sequence: TGTGCCAGCAGCCCGGGCGGGACAGGGGTCGGGGGTGGCTACACCTTC. V is TRBV7-2 and J is TRBJ1-2; the match to TRBD1 covers 10 bases. The CDR3 extends over 16 amino acids. J lost 7 bases, V lost 5 bases, and 13 bases had no gene match. The germline gives CDR1 SGHTA, CDR2 FQGNSA.

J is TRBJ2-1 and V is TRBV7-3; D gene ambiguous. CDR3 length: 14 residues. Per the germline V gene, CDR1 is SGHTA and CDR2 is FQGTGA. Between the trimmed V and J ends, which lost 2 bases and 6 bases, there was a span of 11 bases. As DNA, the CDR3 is TGTGCCAGCAGCTTAGGGAAGGTTGTCAATGAGCAGTTCTTC. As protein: CASSLGKVVNEQFF.

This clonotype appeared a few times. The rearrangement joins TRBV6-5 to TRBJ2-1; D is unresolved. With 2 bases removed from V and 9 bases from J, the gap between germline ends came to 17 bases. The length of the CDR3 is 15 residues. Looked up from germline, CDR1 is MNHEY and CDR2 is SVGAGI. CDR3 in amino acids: CASSYGLVGGVEQFF. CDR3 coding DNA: TGTGCCAGCAGTTACGGGCTAGTGGGCGGCGTTGAGCAGTTCTTC.

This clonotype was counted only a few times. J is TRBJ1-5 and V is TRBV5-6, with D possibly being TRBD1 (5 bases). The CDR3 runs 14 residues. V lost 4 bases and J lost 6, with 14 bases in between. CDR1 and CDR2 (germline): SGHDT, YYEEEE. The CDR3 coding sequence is TGTGCCAGCAGCCAGCGGGGGGGTTTTCAGCCCCAGCATTTT. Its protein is CASSQRGGFQPQHF.

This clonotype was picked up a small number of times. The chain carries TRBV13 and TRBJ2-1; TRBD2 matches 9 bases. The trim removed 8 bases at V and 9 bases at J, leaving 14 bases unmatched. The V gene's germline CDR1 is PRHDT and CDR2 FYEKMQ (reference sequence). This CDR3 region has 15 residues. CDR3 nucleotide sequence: TGTGCCAGCCACCGCGGCGGGGGGGCCCTAGGTGAGCAGTTCTTC. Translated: CASHRGGGALGEQFF.

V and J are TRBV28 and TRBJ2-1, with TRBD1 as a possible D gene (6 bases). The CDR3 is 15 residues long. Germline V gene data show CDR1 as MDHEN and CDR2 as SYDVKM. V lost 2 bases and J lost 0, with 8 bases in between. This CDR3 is CASSLPGVSYNEQFF. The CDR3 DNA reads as TGTGCCAGCAGTTTACCAGGGGTCTCCTACAATGAGCAGTTCTTC.

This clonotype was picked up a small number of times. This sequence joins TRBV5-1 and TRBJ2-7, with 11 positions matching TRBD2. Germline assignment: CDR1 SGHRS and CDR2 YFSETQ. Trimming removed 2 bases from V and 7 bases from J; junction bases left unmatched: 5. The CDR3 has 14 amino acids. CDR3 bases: TGCGCCAGCAGCTTACTAGCGGGAGTGGGGGAGCAGTACTTC. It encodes CASSLLAGVGEQYF.

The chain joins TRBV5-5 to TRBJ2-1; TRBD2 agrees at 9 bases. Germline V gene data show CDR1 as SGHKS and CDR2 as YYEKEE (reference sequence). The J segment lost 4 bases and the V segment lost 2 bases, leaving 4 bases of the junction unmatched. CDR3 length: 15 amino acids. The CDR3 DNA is TGTGCCAGCAGCTTTCTAGCGGGACTTTACAATGAGCAGTTCTTC. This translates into CASSFLAGLYNEQFF.

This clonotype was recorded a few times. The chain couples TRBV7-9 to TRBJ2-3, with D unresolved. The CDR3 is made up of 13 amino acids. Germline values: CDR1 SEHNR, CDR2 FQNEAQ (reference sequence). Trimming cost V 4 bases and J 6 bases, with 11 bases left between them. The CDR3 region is CASSSRPDDTQYF. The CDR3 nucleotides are TGTGCCAGCAGCTCCCGGCCCGATGATACGCAGTATTTT. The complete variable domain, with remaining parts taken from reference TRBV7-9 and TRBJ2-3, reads DTGVSQNPRHKITKRGQNVTFRCDPISEHNRLYWYRQTLGQGPEFLTYFQNEAQLEKSRLLSDRFSAERPKGSFSTLEIQRTEQGDSAMYLCASSSRPDDTQYFGPGTRLTVL.

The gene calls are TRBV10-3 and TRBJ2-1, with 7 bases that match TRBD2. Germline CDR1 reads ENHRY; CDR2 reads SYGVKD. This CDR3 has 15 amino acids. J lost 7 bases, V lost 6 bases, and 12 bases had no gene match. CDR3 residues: CAISGTTSVKNEQFF. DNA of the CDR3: TGTGCCATCAGCGGGACTACAAGCGTTAAGAATGAGCAGTTCTTC.

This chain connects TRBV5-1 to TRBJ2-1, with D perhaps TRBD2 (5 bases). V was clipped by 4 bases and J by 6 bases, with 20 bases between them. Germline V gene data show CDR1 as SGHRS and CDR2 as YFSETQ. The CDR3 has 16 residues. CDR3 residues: CASSPTWTDSRNEQFF. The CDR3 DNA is TGCGCCAGCAGCCCGACATGGACGGACTCCCGCAATGAGCAGTTCTTC.

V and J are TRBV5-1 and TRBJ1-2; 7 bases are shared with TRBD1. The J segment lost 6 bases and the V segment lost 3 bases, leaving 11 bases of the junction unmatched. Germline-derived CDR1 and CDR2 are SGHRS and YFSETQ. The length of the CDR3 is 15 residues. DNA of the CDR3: TGCGCCAGCAGCTCCACAGGGGCCAGTCATGATGGCTACACCTTC. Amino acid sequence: CASSSTGASHDGYTF. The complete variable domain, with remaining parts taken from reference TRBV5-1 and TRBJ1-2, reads KAGVTQTPRYLIKTRGQQVTLSCSPISGHRSVSWYQQTPGQGLQFLFEYFSETQRNKGNFPGRFSGRQFSNSRSEMNVSTLELGDSALYLCASSSTGASHDGYTFGSGTRLTVV.

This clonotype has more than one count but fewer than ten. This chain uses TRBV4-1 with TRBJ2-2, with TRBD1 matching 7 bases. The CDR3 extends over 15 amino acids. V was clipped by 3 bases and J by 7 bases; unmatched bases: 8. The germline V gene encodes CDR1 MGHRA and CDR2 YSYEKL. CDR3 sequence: CASSQDDRDGGELFF. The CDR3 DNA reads TGCGCCAGCAGCCAGGACGACAGGGATGGCGGGGAGCTGTTTTTT.

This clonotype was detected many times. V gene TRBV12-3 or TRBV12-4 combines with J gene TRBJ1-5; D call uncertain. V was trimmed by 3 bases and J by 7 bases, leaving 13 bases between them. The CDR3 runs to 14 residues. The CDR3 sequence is CASSLFSVGQPQHF. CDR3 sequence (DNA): TGTGCCAGCAGTTTGTTTTCGGTTGGCCAGCCCCAGCATTTT.

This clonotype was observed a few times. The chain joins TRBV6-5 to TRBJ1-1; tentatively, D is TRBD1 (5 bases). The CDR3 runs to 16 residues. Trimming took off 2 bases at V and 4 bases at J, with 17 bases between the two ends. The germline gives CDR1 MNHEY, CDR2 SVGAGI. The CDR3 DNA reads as TGTGCCAGCAGTTACGGGAAGGGGAGTGGAGGCACTGAAGCTTTCTTT. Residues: CASSYGKGSGGTEAFF.